One and the same sample provided the 8 T cell receptor beta chains below, sequenced in a study of technical replicates of blood from several donors. Here immunoSEQ multiplex PCR was the method, and the copy in TCRdb shows in-frame clones only, minus some. The sample shows about 70,000 clones, approximately 96% of them seen only once. What was sequenced was T cells isolated from PBMCs. These receptors all stem from a human donor in good health.

This chain joins TRBV2 and TRBJ2-3; TRBD2 aligns across 9 bases. After removal of 7 bases from V and 6 bases from J, the junction contained 11 bases not matched to a gene. The CDR3 spans 15 residues. The V gene's germline CDR1 is SNHLY and CDR2 FYNNEI. The DNA of the CDR3 is TGTGCCAGCAATGAGGGCGGGAGGGCCGCCGATACGCAGTATTTT. This gives the protein CASNEGGRAADTQYF.

The rearrangement joins TRBV2 to TRBJ1-5, with 8 positions matching TRBD1. Per the germline V gene, CDR1 is SNHLY and CDR2 is FYNNEI. Trimming at V came to 7 bases and at J to 5 bases, leaving 4 bases not matched to a gene. This CDR3 region has 13 residues. The CDR3 nucleotides read TGTGCCAGCAAGGGACAGGTTGATCAGCCCCAGCATTTT. This encodes CASKGQVDQPQHF.

The chain couples TRBV6-1 to TRBJ1-1; D is undetermined. This CDR3 spans 14 amino acids. Germline assignment: CDR1 MNHNS and CDR2 SASEGT. V lost 7 bases and J 1 base, leaving 13 bases between the germline ends. The CDR3 region is CASIPERRNTEAFF. CDR3 bases: TGTGCCAGCATCCCGGAGAGGAGGAACACTGAAGCTTTCTTT.

CDR3 residues: CASSLSYTLRTGGYEQYF. CDR3 nucleotides: TGTGCCAGCAGCTTATCCTACACCCTACGAACCGGCGGCTACGAGCAGTACTTC. The chain recombines TRBV7-9 with TRBJ2-7; D not certain. V lost 2 bases and J lost 3, with 23 bases in between. The CDR3 contains 18 residues. Germline CDR1 and CDR2: SEHNR and FQNEAQ (reference sequence).

The chain has TRBV10-3 and TRBJ2-7; 9 bases are shared with TRBD1. From germline, CDR1 is ENHRY and CDR2 SYGVKD. This CDR3 region has 13 residues. With V trimmed by 8 bases and J by 4 bases, 6 bases remained unmatched. The DNA of the CDR3 is TGTGCCATCGGGGACAGGGAGTTATACGAGCAGTACTTC. The encoded protein is CAIGDRELYEQYF.

The rearrangement joins TRBV11-2 to TRBJ1-1, with TRBD1 matching over 8 bases. Germline V gene data show CDR1 as SGHAT and CDR2 as FQNNGV. There are 15 residues in the CDR3. Unmatched junction bases numbered 5, after V lost 4 bases and J lost 1 base. As DNA, the CDR3 is TGTGCCAGCAGCTGGGCAGGGGGCTGGAACACTGAAGCTTTCTTT. It translates to CASSWAGGWNTEAFF.

The V call is TRBV19, the J call TRBJ1-5; the D is unclear. The CDR3 is 15 amino acids. Germline loops: CDR1 LNHDA, CDR2 SQIVND (reference sequence). V was trimmed by 3 bases and J by 7 bases, leaving 16 bases between them. The CDR3 bases are TGTGCCAGTAGTATCATCACGTCGAGGGTCCAGCCCCAGCATTTT. It specifies CASSIITSRVQPQHF.

The chain couples TRBV7-9 to TRBJ2-7, with 7 bases identical to TRBD2. CDR1 is SEHNR and CDR2 is FQNEAQ in the germline V gene (reference sequence). Losses at the gene ends were 6 bases for V and 5 bases for J; bases not matched to a gene: 7. This CDR3 region has 13 residues. The CDR3 here is CASSQGGYHEQYF. The DNA for the CDR3 is TGTGCCAGCAGTCAGGGAGGGTACCACGAGCAGTACTTC.